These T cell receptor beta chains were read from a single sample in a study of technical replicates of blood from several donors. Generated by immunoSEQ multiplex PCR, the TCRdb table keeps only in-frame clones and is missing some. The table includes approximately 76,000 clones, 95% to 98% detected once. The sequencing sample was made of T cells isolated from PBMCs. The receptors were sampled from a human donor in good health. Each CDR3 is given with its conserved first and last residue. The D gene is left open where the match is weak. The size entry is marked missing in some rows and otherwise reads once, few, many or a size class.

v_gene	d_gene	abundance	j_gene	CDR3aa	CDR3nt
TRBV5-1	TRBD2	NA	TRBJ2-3	CASSLDGGGDTQYF	TGCGCCAGCAGCTTGGACGGGGGGGGAGATACGCAGTATTTT
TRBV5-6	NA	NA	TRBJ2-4	CASSLYWAGELKNIQYF	TGTGCCAGCAGCTTGTACTGGGCCGGGGAACTCAAAAACATTCAGTACTTC
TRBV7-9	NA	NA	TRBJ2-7	CASNLAGNNYEQYF	TGTGCCAGCAATCTCGCAGGGAATAACTACGAGCAGTACTTC
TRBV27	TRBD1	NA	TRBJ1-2	CASSLSAGGGFGYTF	TGTGCCAGCAGTTTATCGGCAGGGGGTGGCTTTGGCTACACCTTC
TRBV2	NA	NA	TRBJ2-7	CASSLPSRGSYEQYF	TGTGCCAGCAGTCTCCCCAGTAGGGGCTCCTACGAGCAGTACTTC
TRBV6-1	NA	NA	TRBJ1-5	CASSEANSQPQHF	TGTGCCAGCAGTGAAGCAAATAGTCAGCCCCAGCATTTT
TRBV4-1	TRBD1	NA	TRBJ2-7	CASSQRGTGSYEQYF	TGCGCCAGCAGCCAGAGAGGGACAGGGTCCTACGAGCAGTACTTC
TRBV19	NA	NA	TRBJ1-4	CASADRHATNEKLFF	TGTGCCAGCGCCGACAGACACGCAACTAATGAAAAACTGTTTTTT
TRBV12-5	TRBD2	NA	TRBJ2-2	CASGYWAGGETPGELFF	TGTGCTAGTGGGTATTGGGCGGGAGGGGAAACACCCGGGGAGCTGTTTTTT
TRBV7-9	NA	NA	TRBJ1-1	CASSLRESATEAFF	TGTGCCAGCAGCTTACGGGAATCGGCCACTGAAGCTTTCTTT
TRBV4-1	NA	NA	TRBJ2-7	CASSFRTEDYEQYF	TGCGCCAGCAGCTTCCGGACAGAAGACTACGAGCAGTACTTC
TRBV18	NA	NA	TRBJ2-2	CASSPPLAGHLNTGELFF	TGTGCCAGCTCACCACCCCTAGCCGGGCACCTGAACACCGGGGAGCTGTTTTTT
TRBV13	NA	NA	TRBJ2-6	CASSLRVFGANVLTF	TGTGCCAGCAGCTTGAGGGTTTTTGGGGCCAACGTCCTGACTTTC
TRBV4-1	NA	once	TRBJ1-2	CASSQDGQGNYGYTF	TGCGCCAGCAGCCAGGACGGCCAGGGTAACTATGGCTACACCTTC
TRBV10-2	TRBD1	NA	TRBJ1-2	CASRGGADLDGYTF	TGCGCCAGCAGAGGGGGCGCCGATTTGGATGGCTACACCTTC
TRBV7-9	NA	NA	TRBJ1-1	CASSSRRQNTEAFF	TGTGCCAGCAGCTCCCGTCGACAGAACACTGAAGCTTTCTTT